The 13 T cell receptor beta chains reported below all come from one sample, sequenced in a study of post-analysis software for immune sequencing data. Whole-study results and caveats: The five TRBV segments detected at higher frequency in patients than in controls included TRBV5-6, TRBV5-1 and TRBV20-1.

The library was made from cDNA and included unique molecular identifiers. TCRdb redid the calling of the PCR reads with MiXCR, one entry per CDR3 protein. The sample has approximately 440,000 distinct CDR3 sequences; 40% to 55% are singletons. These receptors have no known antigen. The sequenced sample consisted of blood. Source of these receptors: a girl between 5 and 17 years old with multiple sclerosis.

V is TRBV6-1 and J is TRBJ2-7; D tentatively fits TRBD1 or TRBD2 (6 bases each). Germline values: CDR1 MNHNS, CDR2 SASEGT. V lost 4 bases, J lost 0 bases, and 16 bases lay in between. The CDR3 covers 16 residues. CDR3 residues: CASSAFGGHPSYEQYF. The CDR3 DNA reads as TGTGCCAGCAGTGCCTTTGGGGGGCATCCCTCCTACGAGCAGTACTTC.

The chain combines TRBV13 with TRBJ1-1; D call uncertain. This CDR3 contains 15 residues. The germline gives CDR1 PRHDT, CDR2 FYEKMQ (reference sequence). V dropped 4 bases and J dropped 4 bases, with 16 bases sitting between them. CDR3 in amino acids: CASSSTVGGFTEAFF. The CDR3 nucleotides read TGTGCCAGCAGCTCCACTGTCGGAGGGTTCACTGAAGCTTTCTTT.

CDR3 DNA sequence: TGTGCCAGCAGTCCCCGACTAGCGCGTAGCACAGATACGCAGTATTTT. Its translation: CASSPRLARSTDTQYF. This chain uses TRBV12-3 or TRBV12-4 with TRBJ2-3, with 8 bases lining up with TRBD2. This CDR3 has 16 residues. The V gene end was trimmed by 5 bases and the J gene end by 0 bases; junction bases not matched to a gene: 7.

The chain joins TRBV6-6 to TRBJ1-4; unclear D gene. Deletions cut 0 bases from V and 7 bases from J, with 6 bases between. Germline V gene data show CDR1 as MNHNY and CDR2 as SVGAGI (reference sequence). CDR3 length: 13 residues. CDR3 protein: CASSYSDGEKLFF. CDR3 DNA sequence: TGTGCCAGCAGTTACTCGGACGGTGAAAAACTGTTTTTT.

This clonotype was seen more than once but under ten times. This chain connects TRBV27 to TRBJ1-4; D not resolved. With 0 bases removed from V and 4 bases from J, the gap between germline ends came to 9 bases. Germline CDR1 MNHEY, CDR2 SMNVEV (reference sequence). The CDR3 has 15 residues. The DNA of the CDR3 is TGTGCCAGCAGTTTATCGTGGGGATTTAATGAAAAACTGTTTTTT. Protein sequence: CASSLSWGFNEKLFF.

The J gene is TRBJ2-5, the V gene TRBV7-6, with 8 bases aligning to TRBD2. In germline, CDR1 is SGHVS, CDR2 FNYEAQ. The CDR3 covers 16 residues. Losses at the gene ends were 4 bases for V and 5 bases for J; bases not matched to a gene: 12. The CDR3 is CASSSPAGAGVETQYF. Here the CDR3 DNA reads TGTGCCAGCAGCTCTCCAGCGGGAGCAGGAGTGGAGACCCAGTACTTC.

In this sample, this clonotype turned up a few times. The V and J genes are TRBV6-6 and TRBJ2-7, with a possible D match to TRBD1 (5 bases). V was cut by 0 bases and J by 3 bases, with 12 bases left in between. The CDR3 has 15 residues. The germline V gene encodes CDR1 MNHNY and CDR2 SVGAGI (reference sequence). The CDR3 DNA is TGTGCCAGCAGTTACTCGAAGGGGCTGGACTACGAGCAGTACTTC. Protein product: CASSYSKGLDYEQYF.

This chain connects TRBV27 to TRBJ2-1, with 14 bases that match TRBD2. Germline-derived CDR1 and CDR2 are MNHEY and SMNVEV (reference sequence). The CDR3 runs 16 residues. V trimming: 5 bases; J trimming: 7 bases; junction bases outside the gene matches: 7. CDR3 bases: TGTGCCAGCAGTACGGGACTAGCGGGAGTAGGGAATGAGCAGTTCTTC. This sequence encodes CASSTGLAGVGNEQFF.

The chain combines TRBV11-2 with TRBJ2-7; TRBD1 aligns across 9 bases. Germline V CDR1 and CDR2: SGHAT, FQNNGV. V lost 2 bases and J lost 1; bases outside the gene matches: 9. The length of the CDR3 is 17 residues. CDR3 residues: CASSLLLGQGSSYEQYF. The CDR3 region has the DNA TGTGCCAGCAGCTTACTCTTGGGACAGGGCAGTTCCTACGAGCAGTACTTC.

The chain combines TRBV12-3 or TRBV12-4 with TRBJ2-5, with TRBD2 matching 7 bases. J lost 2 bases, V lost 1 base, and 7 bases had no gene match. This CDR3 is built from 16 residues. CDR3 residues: CASSLGEGQHQETQYF. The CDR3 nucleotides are TGTGCCAGCAGTTTAGGGGAGGGGCAGCATCAAGAGACCCAGTACTTC.

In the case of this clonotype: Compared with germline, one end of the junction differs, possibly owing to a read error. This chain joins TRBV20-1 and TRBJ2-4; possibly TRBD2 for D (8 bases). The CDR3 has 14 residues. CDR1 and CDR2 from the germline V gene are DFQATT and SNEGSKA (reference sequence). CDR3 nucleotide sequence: TGCAATGCTAGTTCCGGGAGGGGGCAGTGGGAGCAGTACTTC. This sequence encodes CNASSGRGQWEQYF.

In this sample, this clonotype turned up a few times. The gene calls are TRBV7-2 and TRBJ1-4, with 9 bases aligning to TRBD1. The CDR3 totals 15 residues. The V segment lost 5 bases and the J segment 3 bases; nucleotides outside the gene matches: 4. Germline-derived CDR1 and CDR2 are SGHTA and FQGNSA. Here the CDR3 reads CASSTRTGANEKLFF. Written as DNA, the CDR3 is TGTGCCAGCAGCACCCGGACAGGGGCTAATGAAAAACTGTTTTTT.

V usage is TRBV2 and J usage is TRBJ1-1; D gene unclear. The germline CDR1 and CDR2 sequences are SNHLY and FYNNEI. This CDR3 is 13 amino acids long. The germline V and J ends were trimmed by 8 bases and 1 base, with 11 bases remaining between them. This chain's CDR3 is CASGRGRNTEAFF. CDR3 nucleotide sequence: TGTGCCAGCGGGCGCGGAAGGAACACTGAAGCTTTCTTT. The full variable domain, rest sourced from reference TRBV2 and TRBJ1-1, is EPEVTQTPSHQVTQMGQEVILRCVPISNHLYFYWYRQILGQKVEFLVSFYNNEISEKSEIFDDQFSVERPDGSNFTLKIRSTKLEDSAMYFCASGRGRNTEAFFGQGTRLTVV.